This entry lists 8 T cell receptor beta chains sequenced from one sample in a study of shared clonotypes between healthy human individuals. The repertoire was sequenced with immunoSEQ multiplex PCR; TCRdb's copy has only in-frame clones and lacks some. The sample carries 2 million to 2.5 million clones, approximately 95% recorded once. Sequencing was performed on naive CD4+ T cells sorted from blood. Subset reported: CD45RA+ positively selected. The receptors shown here come from a man younger than 30 in good health.

The rearrangement links TRBV6-4 to TRBJ1-1, with a possible D match to TRBD1 (5 bases). This CDR3 comprises 13 residues. From germline, CDR1 is MRHNA and CDR2 SNTAGT. The V end was cut by 3 bases, the J end by 4 bases, with 9 bases between. CDR3 coding DNA: TGTGCCAGCAGTGAGGCTAGGGGCACTGAAGCTTTCTTT. Amino acids: CASSEARGTEAFF.

This chain uses TRBV14 with TRBJ1-5; D remains ambiguous. The CDR3 has 17 residues. CDR1 and CDR2 from the germline V gene are SGHDN and FVKESK. Trimming left V 1 base short and J 0 bases short, with 13 bases between. The DNA of the CDR3 is TGTGCCAGCAGCCAAGTGTTGAGGTGTCCTAGCAATCAGCCCCAGCATTTT. This translates into CASSQVLRCPSNQPQHF.

This rearrangement joins TRBV5-6 to TRBJ1-4, with D possibly being TRBD1 (6 bases). Trimming stripped 5 bases from V and 6 bases from J, with 14 bases between. The CDR3 loop spans 14 amino acids. Germline loops: CDR1 SGHDT, CDR2 YYEEEE. CDR3 sequence: CASRSRGLYEKLFF. CDR3 bases: TGTGCCAGCAGGAGCCGGGGGCTCTATGAAAAACTGTTTTTT.

The rearrangement uses TRBV5-1 and TRBJ2-3; a possible D gene is TRBD1 (5 bases). The CDR3 has 13 amino acids. V was trimmed by 4 bases and J by 2 bases, leaving 8 bases between them. Per the germline V gene, CDR1 is SGHRS and CDR2 is YFSETQ. CDR3: CASSRGATDTQYF. CDR3 DNA: TGCGCCAGCAGCAGGGGCGCCACAGATACGCAGTATTTT.

A note on this clone: The sample carries other DNA sequences with the same CDR3. The chain uses TRBV29-1 and TRBJ2-7; the D gene is possibly TRBD1 (6 bases). The CDR3 sequence is 12 residues long. The germline V gene encodes CDR1 SQVTM and CDR2 ANQGSEA. Trimming shortened V by 4 bases and J by 2 bases, and 9 bases separated the two germline ends. The CDR3 DNA reads TGCAGCGTTGGAAGGGGGACCTACGAGCAGTACTTC. It yields the protein CSVGRGTYEQYF.

The chain couples TRBV5-4 to TRBJ2-7; 14 bases agree with TRBD2. Losses at the gene ends were 4 bases for V and 7 bases for J; bases not matched to a gene: 13. CDR1 and CDR2 from the germline V gene are SGHNT and YYREEE (reference sequence). The CDR3 is made up of 17 amino acids. The CDR3 DNA follows: TGTGCCAGCAGCCCAGGGACTAGCGGGAGAGCGGGGGATGAGCAGTACTTC. It specifies CASSPGTSGRAGDEQYF.

The J gene is TRBJ2-7, the V gene TRBV5-1; D is tentatively TRBD1 or TRBD2 (6 bases each). Trimming stripped 6 bases from V and 1 base from J, with 17 bases between. CDR1 is SGHRS and CDR2 is YFSETQ in the germline V gene. The CDR3 has 15 amino acids. This chain's CDR3 is CASTPRGRESYEQYF. The CDR3 DNA is TGCGCCAGCACTCCCCGGGGGCGCGAGTCCTACGAGCAGTACTTC.

The V and J genes are TRBV7-6 and TRBJ2-3; D is undetermined. The ends were cut back, 2 bases at V and 9 bases at J, with 9 bases in the middle. The CDR3 sequence is 12 residues long. CDR1 is SGHVS, CDR2 FNYEAQ, per germline. Here the CDR3 DNA reads TGTGCCAGCAGCTTAACTGACGGCACGCAGTATTTT. Translating it yields CASSLTDGTQYF.